These 29 T cell receptor beta chains came from one sample sequenced in a study of glioma-infiltrating T cells after dendritic cell vaccination. Clones were sequenced by immunoSEQ multiplex PCR, and TCRdb holds only the in-frame ones, with some missing. The repertoire holds 85,000 or so clones, with roughly 85% as singletons. The time point denotes: after dendritic cell vaccination, including at tumor progression/relapse. The input for sequencing was blood, taken after dendritic cell vaccination. Receptors originate from a human donor with glioblastoma.

The gene calls are TRBV19 and TRBJ2-5; TRBD2 matches at 12 bases. The germline V gene encodes CDR1 LNHDA and CDR2 SQIVND (reference sequence). V dropped 4 bases and J dropped 7; count of bases not matched to a gene: 7. The CDR3 contains 15 residues. DNA for the CDR3: TGTGCCAGTAGTACGACTAGCGGGGGTTTAGGGACCCAGTACTTC. This codes for CASSTTSGGLGTQYF.

CDR3 sequence (DNA): TGTGCCAGCAGCTTGGCAGGACGGGAGAACACTGAAGCTTTCTTT. This translates into CASSLAGRENTEAFF. The chain joins TRBV5-4 to TRBJ1-1; no definite D call. V was clipped by 0 bases and J by 1 base, with 10 bases between them. In germline, CDR1 is SGHNT, CDR2 YYREEE (reference sequence). This CDR3 has 15 residues.

The chain recombines TRBV7-6 with TRBJ2-1; D ambiguous. The germline V gene has CDR1 SGHVS and CDR2 FNYEAQ. The V end lost 5 bases, the J end lost 6 bases, and 14 bases lay between the germline ends. This CDR3 is 14 amino acids long. CDR3 nucleotides: TGTGCCAGCAGCCCGAGTAGCCCTAGCAATGAGCAGTTCTTC. Residues: CASSPSSPSNEQFF. The full variable domain, with the rest looked up from reference TRBV7-6 and TRBJ2-1, is GAGVSQSPRYKVTKRGQDVALRCDPISGHVSLYWYRQALGQGPEFLTYFNYEAQQDKSGLPNDRFSAERPEGSISTLTIQRTEQRDSAMYRCASSPSSPSNEQFFGPGTRLTVL.

The V call is TRBV7-8, the J call TRBJ1-5, with 7 bases matching TRBD1. The germline CDR1 and CDR2 sequences are SGHVS and FQNEAQ. J was trimmed by 6 bases and V by 5 bases; bases with no gene match: 7. The CDR3 spans 14 residues. The CDR3 loop is CASSADRVGQPQHF. CDR3 DNA sequence: TGTGCCAGCAGCGCAGACAGGGTTGGTCAGCCCCAGCATTTT.

The chain is built from TRBV2 and TRBJ2-1; 12 nucleotides align to TRBD2. Germline V gene data show CDR1 as SNHLY and CDR2 as FYNNEI. This CDR3 has 16 amino acids. Trimming took 4 bases from V and 6 from J; bases not matched to a gene: 7. Here the CDR3 reads CASSAWLAGGINEQFF. For the CDR3, the DNA is TGTGCCAGCAGTGCCTGGCTAGCGGGGGGGATCAATGAGCAGTTCTTC.

J is TRBJ2-7 and V is TRBV21-1; TRBD1 was called by the table and not checked on the DNA. TRBV21-1 is a pseudogene. There are 14 residues in the CDR3. The chain's CDR3 is CASSSGQGALEQYF. As DNA, the CDR3 is TGTGCCAGCTCCTCGGGACAGGGGGCGCTTGAGCAGTACTTC.

The CDR3 nucleotides are TGTGCCAGCAGTTGGGGACAGGGCCTTAACTATGGCTACACCTTC. Protein sequence: CASSWGQGLNYGYTF. V gene TRBV6-6 combines with J gene TRBJ1-2; TRBD1 matches at 9 bases. V gave up 4 bases and J gave up 1 base; unmatched junction bases: 4. Germline lookup yields CDR1 MNHNY and CDR2 SVGAGI (reference sequence). The CDR3 totals 15 residues.

The V call is TRBV2, the J call TRBJ2-7; the match to TRBD1 covers 9 bases. The CDR3 spans 15 residues. J lost 4 bases, V lost 6 bases, and 10 bases had no gene match. Germline V gene sequence: CDR1 SNHLY, CDR2 FYNNEI. In DNA, the CDR3 is TGTGCCAGCAGGACCCCGGGACAGGGTCGATACGAGCAGTACTTC. Amino acid sequence: CASRTPGQGRYEQYF.

V gene TRBV19 combines with J gene TRBJ2-1; TRBD1 matches 8 bases. CDR3 length: 15 amino acids. J was trimmed by 7 bases and V by 6 bases; bases with no gene match: 11. The V gene's germline CDR1 is LNHDA and CDR2 SQIVND (reference sequence). CDR3 protein: CASRDSGQGRNEQFF. Written as DNA, the CDR3 is TGTGCCAGTAGGGATTCAGGACAGGGAAGGAATGAGCAGTTCTTC.

J is TRBJ2-1 and V is TRBV6-4, with D possibly TRBD2 on 5 matching bases. The CDR3 runs to 15 residues. The V gene lost 2 bases and the J gene lost 0 bases, with 8 bases spanning the gap. In germline, CDR1 is MRHNA, CDR2 SNTAGT. CDR3 in DNA: TGTGCCAGCAGTGACCTAGCTGGCTCCTACAATGAGCAGTTCTTC. It yields the protein CASSDLAGSYNEQFF.

The chain employs TRBV28 and TRBJ2-5, with D perhaps TRBD2 (5 bases). The DNA end favors TRBJ2-7, so the J call may be wrong. The CDR3 consists of 15 residues. The V gene's germline CDR1 is MDHEN and CDR2 SYDVKM. CDR3 region: CASRSLRSGSYEQYF. CDR3 DNA: TGTGCCAGCAGGTCCCTCCGATCGGGATCATACGAGCAGTACTTC.

The chain recombines TRBV15 with TRBJ2-3, with 8 bases aligning to TRBD2. Germline CDR1 and CDR2: LNHNV and YYDKDF (reference sequence). CDR3 size: 15 residues. Losses at the gene ends were 5 bases for V and 4 bases for J; bases not matched to a gene: 8. The chain's CDR3 is CATSRQTSVPDTQYF. The CDR3 DNA reads TGTGCCACCAGCCGCCAGACTAGCGTCCCAGATACGCAGTATTTT.

J is TRBJ2-7 and V is TRBV7-9; 8 bases match TRBD1. J was trimmed by 7 bases and V by 5 bases; bases with no gene match: 16. This CDR3 spans 16 amino acids. From germline, CDR1 is SEHNR and CDR2 FQNEAQ (reference sequence). CDR3 DNA: TGTGCCAGCAGCCCGGGGCTGCAGACAGGGGTCAATGAGCAGTACTTC. This codes for CASSPGLQTGVNEQYF.

This clone was counted a few times. This chain connects TRBV9 to TRBJ2-3, with D tentatively TRBD2 (5 bases). In germline, CDR1 is SGDLS, CDR2 YYNGEE. The CDR3 is made up of 14 amino acids. V lost 2 bases and J 0 bases, leaving 7 bases between the germline ends. The CDR3 nucleotides are TGTGCCAGCAGCGTTCGCGGGAGCACAGATACGCAGTATTTT. It codes for CASSVRGSTDTQYF.

This clone was recorded once. The gene calls are TRBV27 and TRBJ1-5, with 9 bases that match TRBD1. Germline V CDR1 and CDR2: MNHEY, SMNVEV (reference sequence). This CDR3 contains 17 residues. The V segment lost 8 bases and the J segment 0 bases; nucleotides outside the gene matches: 11. Here the CDR3 reads CASVGTGYPYSNQPQHF. The CDR3 nucleotides are TGTGCCAGCGTGGGGACAGGGTATCCCTATAGCAATCAGCCCCAGCATTTT.

The chain employs TRBV11-3 and TRBJ2-5; D remains unclear. The germline V gene has CDR1 SGHNT and CDR2 YENEEA. With 1 base removed from V and 5 bases from J, the gap between germline ends came to 11 bases. The CDR3 runs 14 residues. The CDR3 DNA sequence: TGTGCCAGCAGCTTAGGGTACGGGTATGAGACCCAGTACTTC. The encoded protein is CASSLGYGYETQYF.

The chain carries TRBV7-3 and TRBJ2-3; 8 nucleotides agree with TRBD1. The length of the CDR3 is 18 residues. With V trimmed by 1 base and J by 0 bases, 9 bases remained unmatched. Per germline, CDR1 SGHTA and CDR2 FQGTGA. CDR3 protein: CASSLIPRTGKSTDTQYF. The CDR3 DNA is TGTGCCAGCAGCTTAATACCCCGGACAGGGAAGAGCACAGATACGCAGTATTTT. The full variable domain, rest sourced from reference TRBV7-3 and TRBJ2-3, is GAGVSQTPSNKVTEKGKYVELRCDPISGHTALYWYRQSLGQGPEFLIYFQGTGAADDSGLPNDRFFAVRPEGSVSTLKIQRTERGDSAVYLCASSLIPRTGKSTDTQYFGPGTRLTVL.

The V call is TRBV5-4, the J call TRBJ2-7; 8 nucleotides agree with TRBD2. Germline V gene lookup returns CDR1 SGHNT and CDR2 YYREEE (reference sequence). Unmatched junction bases numbered 2, after V lost 0 bases and J lost 3 bases. The CDR3 extends over 14 amino acids. DNA for the CDR3: TGTGCCAGCAGCTTGGAAGCGGGAGACTACGAGCAGTACTTC. It yields the protein CASSLEAGDYEQYF.

The chain employs TRBV7-9 and TRBJ1-2; 9 bases are shared with TRBD1. V trimming: 1 base; J trimming: 7 bases; junction bases outside the gene matches: 7. CDR3 size: 15 residues. Germline CDR1 and CDR2: SEHNR and FQNEAQ (reference sequence). As DNA, the CDR3 is TGTGCCAGCAGCTTAGGACCCGGGACAGGGCCTGGCTACACCTTC. It translates to CASSLGPGTGPGYTF. The full variable domain, completed using reference TRBV7-9 and TRBJ1-2, is DTGVSQNPRHKITKRGQNVTFRCDPISEHNRLYWYRQTLGQGPEFLTYFQNEAQLEKSRLLSDRFSAERPKGSFSTLEIQRTEQGDSAMYLCASSLGPGTGPGYTFGSGTRLTVV.

This chain links TRBV28 with TRBJ1-2; D is perhaps TRBD1 (6 bases). The germline V gene has CDR1 MDHEN and CDR2 SYDVKM. The V gene lost 5 bases and the J gene lost 1 base, with 14 bases spanning the gap. The CDR3 loop spans 15 amino acids. The CDR3 here is CASSVLVGGNYGYTF. CDR3 nucleotides: TGTGCCAGCAGTGTGCTAGTAGGGGGTAACTATGGCTACACCTTC.

This chain uses TRBV7-2 with TRBJ1-1; 7 nucleotides match TRBD1. CDR1 and CDR2 (germline): SGHTA, FQGNSA. The trim removed 5 bases at V and 1 base at J, leaving 7 bases unmatched. There are 15 residues in the CDR3. The CDR3 DNA follows: TGTGCCAGCAGCCCCAGACAGGGTGGGAACACTGAAGCTTTCTTT. Translation gives CASSPRQGGNTEAFF.

The V gene is TRBV28, the J gene TRBJ2-7; 7 bases fit TRBD1. The CDR3 has 16 amino acids. V trimming: 5 bases; J trimming: 3 bases; junction bases outside the gene matches: 13. Germline CDR1 reads MDHEN; CDR2 reads SYDVKM. CDR3 in amino acids: CASSGGTADMLYEQYF. Written as DNA, the CDR3 is TGTGCCAGCAGTGGTGGGACAGCCGATATGCTCTACGAGCAGTACTTC.

This rearrangement joins TRBV30 to TRBJ1-6; 8 bases fit TRBD1. V shed 4 bases, J shed 9 bases, and the junction held 5 bases outside the gene matches. CDR1 GTSNPN and CDR2 SVGIG come from the germline V gene (reference sequence). The CDR3 is 13 amino acids. CDR3 DNA sequence: TGTGCCTGGAATGGACAGGGAGGTTCACCCCTCCACTTT. Protein sequence: CAWNGQGGSPLHF.

This chain links TRBV29-1 with TRBJ2-3; TRBD2 matches at 10 bases. V trimming: 6 bases; J trimming: 0 bases; junction bases outside the gene matches: 3. Germline CDR1 and CDR2: SQVTM and ANQGSEA. The CDR3 is made up of 14 amino acids. The CDR3 DNA reads TGCAGCGTAGCGACTAGCGGGAGCACAGATACGCAGTATTTT. This encodes CSVATSGSTDTQYF.

The chain links TRBV19 to TRBJ1-5; D may be TRBD1 (6 bases). Trimming shortened V by 2 bases and J by 5 bases, and 16 bases separated the two germline ends. Germline-derived CDR1 and CDR2 are LNHDA and SQIVND (reference sequence). The CDR3 length is 16 residues. The CDR3 region has the DNA TGTGCCAGTAGTATAAAGGGAGGGGGGCTCGATCAGCCCCAGCATTTT. Encoded protein: CASSIKGGGLDQPQHF.

This clone was counted between two and nine times. This sequence joins TRBV19 and TRBJ2-7; 7 bases line up with TRBD1. The CDR3 covers 14 residues. Losses at the gene ends were 7 bases for V and 2 bases for J; bases not matched to a gene: 8. The germline V gene has CDR1 LNHDA and CDR2 SQIVND (reference sequence). CDR3: CASTSGDSTYEQYF. CDR3 DNA: TGTGCCAGTACCTCCGGGGACAGTACCTACGAGCAGTACTTC.

The rearrangement joins TRBV5-1 to TRBJ2-1; 8 positions match TRBD1. With V trimmed by 3 bases and J by 8 bases, 7 bases remained unmatched. This CDR3 spans 14 amino acids. Germline loops: CDR1 SGHRS, CDR2 YFSETQ. CDR3 region: CASSWRGQGDEQFF. In DNA, the CDR3 is TGCGCCAGCAGCTGGCGAGGACAGGGCGATGAGCAGTTCTTC.

The chain joins TRBV9 to TRBJ1-2; 7 bases are a match to TRBD1. The CDR3 contains 13 residues. V was pared by 3 bases and J by 2 bases, with 1 base of the junction left unmatched. CDR1 SGDLS and CDR2 YYNGEE come from the germline V gene. The CDR3 reads CASSEGQNYGYTF. CDR3 DNA: TGTGCCAGCAGCGAGGGACAGAACTATGGCTACACCTTC.

This chain's CDR3 is CASSLGPSGGESSYEQYF. The CDR3 DNA follows: TGTGCCAGCAGCTTAGGTCCTAGCGGGGGGGAGAGCTCCTACGAGCAGTACTTC. The chain employs TRBV7-6 and TRBJ2-7; 12 bases are a match to TRBD2. This CDR3 is 18 amino acids long. Germline-derived CDR1 and CDR2 are SGHVS and FNYEAQ. Trimming removed 1 base from V and 0 bases from J; junction bases left unmatched: 7. Full variable domain (outside the CDR3, taken from reference TRBV7-6 and TRBJ2-7): GAGVSQSPRYKVTKRGQDVALRCDPISGHVSLYWYRQALGQGPEFLTYFNYEAQQDKSGLPNDRFSAERPEGSISTLTIQRTEQRDSAMYRCASSLGPSGGESSYEQYFGPGTRLTVT.